Listed below are T cell receptor beta chains from one sample, sequenced in a study of blood T cell repertoires in COVID-19. The table came from immunoSEQ multiplex PCR; TCRdb's copy has only in-frame clones and leaves some out. The sample shows approximately 190,000 clones, over 75% of them seen only once. The sequenced sample was peripheral blood. The receptor set was obtained from an elderly man with acute or convalescent COVID-19. Both conserved end residues are part of each CDR3. D genes are given only for firm matches.

v_call,d_call,j_call,cdr3_nt,cdr3_aa
TRBV28,TRBD1,TRBJ2-7,TGTGCCAGCAGTTTAGAAGGGACAGGGCGGTACGAGCAGTACTTC,CASSLEGTGRYEQYF
TRBV18,-,TRBJ2-1,TGTGCCAGCTCACCACCGGGCCGCAATGAGCAGTTCTTC,CASSPPGRNEQFF
TRBV7-8,-,TRBJ2-2,TGTGCCAGCAGCTTAGCGGGGGCCAGGGTCACCGGGGAGCTGTTTTTT,CASSLAGARVTGELFF
TRBV20-1,-,TRBJ1-2,TGCAGTGCCCTGAAAGCCTATGGCTACACCTTC,CSALKAYGYTF
TRBV5-1,TRBD1,TRBJ1-3,TGCGCCAGCAGCTCACAGGGACAGTCCTCTGGAAACACCATATATTTT,CASSSQGQSSGNTIYF
TRBV30,TRBD1,TRBJ1-1,TGTGCCTTGCGACAGGGCTCCACTGAAGCTTTCTTT,CALRQGSTEAFF
TRBV5-1,-,TRBJ1-1,TGCGCCAGCAGCTTGGAAAGGGGTAACACTGAAGCTTTCTTT,CASSLERGNTEAFF
TRBV7-9,TRBD2,TRBJ2-1,TGTGCCAGCAGCTTAGCCCTACTAGCGGGAGGTCTGTTCTTC,CASSLALLAGGLFF
TRBV7-2,-,TRBJ1-5,TGTGCCAGCAGCTCCTTCGGTCAGCCCCAGCATTTT,CASSSFGQPQHF
TRBV20-1,TRBD1,TRBJ1-1,TGCAGTGCTATTGACAGGGTGACTGAAGCTTTCTTT,CSAIDRVTEAFF
TRBV19,-,TRBJ1-2,TGTGCCAGTAGTATGGGGGGGAAAGACGGCTACACCTTC,CASSMGGKDGYTF
TRBV27,-,TRBJ2-2,TGTGCCAGCCGCCCCGGGACAAACACCGGGGAGCTGTTTTTT,CASRPGTNTGELFF
TRBV11-2,TRBD2,TRBJ2-1,TGTGCCAGCAGCCTGAACCGACTAGCGGGAGTGCAGTTCTTC,CASSLNRLAGVQFF
TRBV27,-,TRBJ2-6,TGTGCCAGCAGTTCCCACTCTGGGGCCAACGTCCTGACTTTC,CASSSHSGANVLTF
TRBV28,-,TRBJ2-7,TGTGCCACCCGGGAGATTAGGCACGAGCAGTACTTC,CATREIRHEQYF
TRBV7-9,-,TRBJ1-3,TGTGCCAGCAGATTGGGAGATCCGGGTGGAAACACCATATATTTT,CASRLGDPGGNTIYF
TRBV5-1,-,TRBJ1-3,TGCGCCAGCAGCCGTGACAGCTCTGGAAACACCATATATTTT,CASSRDSSGNTIYF
TRBV10-3,TRBD1,TRBJ1-3,TGTGCCATCAGTGAGGCTCCGGGACAGGCCCGCCGAAGCTCTGGAAACACCATATATTTT,CAISEAPGQARRSSGNTIYF
TRBV11-2,TRBD1,TRBJ2-1,TGTGCCAGCAGCCCCGGACAGGAGATAAGGGAGCAGTTCTTC,CASSPGQEIREQFF
TRBV1,-,TRBJ1-5,TGCACCAGCAGCCGCACGCGGGGGGAATGGCAGCCCCAGCATTTT,CTSSRTRGEWQPQHF
TRBV7-8,TRBD1,TRBJ2-7,TGTGCCAGCAGCCGAACAGGGGGCGTCTACGAGCAGTACTTC,CASSRTGGVYEQYF
TRBV28,TRBD1,TRBJ2-3,TGTGCCAGCGTACGACCGACAGGGCCAGATACGCAGTATTTT,CASVRPTGPDTQYF
TRBV5-4,-,TRBJ1-1,TGTGCCAGCAGCCCGACCCGTGGACACAACACTGAAGCTTTCTTT,CASSPTRGHNTEAFF
TRBV18,-,TRBJ1-6,TGTGCCAGCTTCGACCAGGGAAATTCACCCCTCCACTTT,CASFDQGNSPLHF
TRBV5-1,-,TRBJ2-3,TGCGCCAGCAGCTCCCAGGGTCAAAACACAGATACGCAGTATTTT,CASSSQGQNTDTQYF
TRBV5-1,-,TRBJ1-5,TGCGCCAGCAGCTTTCTAGGGGCGGGACAGCCCCAGCATTTT,CASSFLGAGQPQHF
TRBV7-2,-,TRBJ1-1,TGTGCCAGCAGCTTACAGGCGAACACTGAAGCTTTCTTT,CASSLQANTEAFF
TRBV15,TRBD2,TRBJ2-1,TGTGCCACCAGCAGACCCCTAGCGGGGTGGGTAGGGGGCAATGAGCAGTTCTTC,CATSRPLAGWVGGNEQFF
TRBV6-1,-,TRBJ1-2,TGTGCCAGCAGAGAAGGTGCGGGTGGCTACACCTTC,CASREGAGGYTF
TRBV11-3,TRBD1,TRBJ2-3,TGTGCCAGCAGCCCCTGGACAGGGGGCCGTACAGATACGCAGTATTTT,CASSPWTGGRTDTQYF
TRBV29-1,-,TRBJ2-7,TGCAGCGTGATCGTCGTGGCGGACGAGCAGTACTTC,CSVIVVADEQYF
TRBV11-1,-,TRBJ2-3,TGTGCCAGCAGCCCCGCCGGGGGTTGGGGCACAGATACGCAGTATTTT,CASSPAGGWGTDTQYF
TRBV28,TRBD1,TRBJ1-6,TGTGCCAGCTCCGGACAGGATAATTCACCCCTCCACTTT,CASSGQDNSPLHF
TRBV7-8,-,TRBJ1-2,TGTGCCAGCAGCCCTTCCCGACAGAGCTATGGCTACACCTTC,CASSPSRQSYGYTF
TRBV30,-,TRBJ1-6,TGTGCCTGGAGAAGCCTCTTTCCTTCACCCCTCCACTTT,CAWRSLFPSPLHF
TRBV30,TRBD2,TRBJ2-1,TGTGCCTGGAGCTCCCTCGTGCAGCGGGAGGTCAATGAGCAGTTCTTC,CAWSSLVQREVNEQFF
TRBV6-2/TRBV6-3,TRBD2,TRBJ2-3,TGTGCCAGCAGTTACCCGGCTAGCGGGGTCACAGATACGCAGTATTTT,CASSYPASGVTDTQYF
TRBV10-1,-,TRBJ1-1,TGCGCCAGCAGTGAGGGGGGGTCTAGGCATCCGAACACTGAAGCTTTCTTT,CASSEGGSRHPNTEAFF
TRBV11-2,-,TRBJ1-1,TGTGCCAGCAGCTTAGACAGGGCAACTGAAGCTTTCTTT,CASSLDRATEAFF
TRBV18,-,TRBJ2-1,TGTGCCAGCTCACCACCGGCCCGGGGTCTCTCCTACAATGAGCAGTTCTTC,CASSPPARGLSYNEQFF
TRBV18,-,TRBJ2-6,TGTGCCAGCTCACCACCGAATTCCTACCGCTACCCTGGGGCCAACGTCCTGACTTTC,CASSPPNSYRYPGANVLTF
TRBV19,-,TRBJ1-5,TGTGCCAGTAGTATAAGGGGAGGCAGCCAGCCCCAGCATTTT,CASSIRGGSQPQHF
TRBV18,-,TRBJ2-5,TGTGCCAGCTCACCAGCGGGGCTTCAAGAGACCCAGTACTTC,CASSPAGLQETQYF
TRBV9,TRBD2,TRBJ2-3,TGTGCCAGCAGCGTTGGGACTAGCGGGAGTGGGGCAGATACGCAGTATTTT,CASSVGTSGSGADTQYF
TRBV7-9,-,TRBJ1-3,TGTGCCAGCAGCCCGCTTAACAGGGTGGACACCATATATTTT,CASSPLNRVDTIYF
TRBV6-5,TRBD2,TRBJ2-1,TGTGCCAGCAGCCTTCTCGGGAGGGTCAATGAGCAGTTCTTC,CASSLLGRVNEQFF
TRBV7-2,TRBD2,TRBJ2-1,TGTGCCAGCAGCTTAAGGACTAGCGGCCAGAATGAGCAGTTCTTC,CASSLRTSGQNEQFF